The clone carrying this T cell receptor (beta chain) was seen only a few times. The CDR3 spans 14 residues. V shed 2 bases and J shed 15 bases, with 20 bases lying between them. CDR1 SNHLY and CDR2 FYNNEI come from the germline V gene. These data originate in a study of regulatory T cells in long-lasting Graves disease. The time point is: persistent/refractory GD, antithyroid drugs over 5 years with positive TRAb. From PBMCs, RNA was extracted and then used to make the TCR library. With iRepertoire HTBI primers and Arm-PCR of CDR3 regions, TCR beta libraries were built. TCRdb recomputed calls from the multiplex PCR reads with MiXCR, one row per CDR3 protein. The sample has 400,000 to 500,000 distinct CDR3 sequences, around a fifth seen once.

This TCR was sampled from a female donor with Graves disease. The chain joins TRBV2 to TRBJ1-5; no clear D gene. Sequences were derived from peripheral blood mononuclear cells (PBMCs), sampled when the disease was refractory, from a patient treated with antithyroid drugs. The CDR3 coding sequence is TGTGCCAGCAGTGAAAGCGAGAGGTCCCTTCACGGGCATTTT. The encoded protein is CASSESERSLHGHF. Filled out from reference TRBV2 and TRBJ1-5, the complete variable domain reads EPEVTQTPSHQVTQMGQEVILRCVPISNHLYFYWYRQILGQKVEFLVSFYNNEISEKSEIFDDQFSVERPDGSNFTLKIRSTKLEDSAMYFCASSESERSLHGHFGDGTRLSIL.